These 22 T cell receptor beta chains came from one sample sequenced in a study of T cell changes during pregnancy in multiple sclerosis. Libraries were prepared by immunoSEQ multiplex PCR; TCRdb keeps only in-frame clonotypes and omits some of them. The sample includes approximately 46,000 clones, about 90% of them seen just once. The source was CD8+ T cells from peripheral blood mononuclear cells, collected after pregnancy. These receptors originate from a female donor with multiple sclerosis, enrolled in a pregnancy study.

This chain's CDR3 is CASSLGLAGYNEQFF. In DNA form, the CDR3 reads TGTGCCAGCAGCTTGGGACTAGCGGGATACAATGAGCAGTTCTTC. The rearrangement uses TRBV7-7 and TRBJ2-1; 13 bases are shared with TRBD2. This CDR3 is 15 amino acids long. V lost 3 bases and J lost 4; bases outside the gene matches: 0. CDR1 is SSHAT and CDR2 is FNYEAQ in the germline V gene (reference sequence).

The chain joins TRBV29-1 to TRBJ1-6; TRBD1 matches 7 bases. From germline, CDR1 is SQVTM and CDR2 ANQGSEA. Trimming took 7 bases from V and 6 from J; bases not matched to a gene: 6. The CDR3 has 13 amino acids. Here the CDR3 reads CSADRDSNSPLHF. CDR3 DNA: TGCAGCGCGGACCGGGACAGTAATTCACCCCTCCACTTT.

The CDR3: CASSPLAGPEQFF. The CDR3 nucleotides read TGTGCCAGCAGCCCTCTAGCGGGCCCCGAGCAGTTCTTC. This chain connects TRBV7-9 to TRBJ2-1; the match to TRBD2 covers 8 bases. The germline V gene encodes CDR1 SEHNR and CDR2 FQNEAQ (reference sequence). The CDR3 is 13 amino acids. Trimming at V came to 5 bases and at J to 10 bases, leaving 7 bases not matched to a gene.

The chain uses TRBV7-3 and TRBJ2-1; 9 bases map to TRBD2. CDR3 size: 18 residues. CDR1 is SGHTA and CDR2 is FQGTGA in the germline V gene. The V and J ends lost 1 base and 4 bases, in that order; junction bases with no gene match: 11. CDR3: CASSLKRISGGFYNEQFF. DNA for the CDR3: TGTGCCAGCAGCTTAAAAAGGATTAGCGGGGGTTTTTACAATGAGCAGTTCTTC.

The chain employs TRBV15 and TRBJ2-5, with 13 positions matching TRBD2. Trimming at V came to 0 bases and at J to 0 bases, leaving 7 bases not matched to a gene. Germline values: CDR1 LNHNV, CDR2 YYDKDF (reference sequence). The CDR3 sequence is 19 residues long. The CDR3 nucleotides are TGTGCCACCAGCAGAGATGGAACGGGACTAGCGGGGTACCAAGAGACCCAGTACTTC. Translated, it gives CATSRDGTGLAGYQETQYF. The variable domain in full, with the rest retrieved from reference TRBV15 and TRBJ2-5, is DAMVIQNPRYQVTQFGKPVTLSCSQTLNHNVMYWYQQKSSQAPKLLFHYYDKDFNNEADTPDNFQSRRPNTSFCFLDIRSPGLGDTAMYLCATSRDGTGLAGYQETQYFGPGTRLLVL.

This chain uses TRBV7-9 with TRBJ1-1; D possibly corresponds to TRBD1 (5 bases). The CDR3 is made up of 15 amino acids. In germline, CDR1 is SEHNR, CDR2 FQNEAQ (reference sequence). The V end was cut by 5 bases, the J end by 0 bases, with 13 bases between. The CDR3 here is CASSPAGGMNTEAFF. Written as DNA, the CDR3 is TGTGCCAGCAGCCCTGCGGGGGGTATGAACACTGAAGCTTTCTTT.

A few counts support this clone. The V and J genes are TRBV27 and TRBJ1-1; D unclear. CDR3 length equals 14 residues. Germline loops: CDR1 MNHEY, CDR2 SMNVEV (reference sequence). V was pared by 2 bases and J by 1 base, with 8 bases between. CDR3 nucleotides: TGTGCCAGCAGTTTAACGGTCGGGAACACTGAAGCTTTCTTT. This gives the protein CASSLTVGNTEAFF.

Written as DNA, the CDR3 is TGTGCCAGTAGTGCCTGGGACACCCCGAACACTGAAGCTTTCTTT. Translating it yields CASSAWDTPNTEAFF. The genes are TRBV19 and TRBJ1-1; tentatively, D is TRBD1 (6 bases). V lost 5 bases to trimming and J lost 1 base, with 14 bases between them. CDR3 length: 15 amino acids. Germline V CDR1 and CDR2: LNHDA, SQIVND (reference sequence).

The chain couples TRBV12-5 to TRBJ2-5; the D gene is possibly TRBD1 (6 bases). Germline V gene lookup returns CDR1 LGHNT and CDR2 FRNRAP. There are 14 residues in the CDR3. The V gene lost 7 bases and the J gene lost 5 bases, with 17 bases spanning the gap. The CDR3 DNA reads as TGTGCTAGTGCCCAAACAGGGATGCGGGAGACCCAGTACTTC. Its translation is CASAQTGMRETQYF.

This chain uses TRBV7-9 with TRBJ2-3; 10 bases are a match to TRBD2. The germline gives CDR1 SEHNR, CDR2 FQNEAQ (reference sequence). The CDR3 is 16 amino acids. The junction had 7 bases not matched to a gene; V was cut back by 1 base and J by 6 bases. CDR3 DNA sequence: TGTGCCAGCAGCTTAGGTTTTTCTAGCGGGAGTGATACGCAGTATTTT. This encodes CASSLGFSSGSDTQYF.

This chain joins TRBV6-5 and TRBJ1-1; unclear D gene. The ends were cut back, 1 base at V and 5 bases at J, with 11 bases in the middle. Germline CDR1 is MNHEY and CDR2 is SVGAGI. The CDR3 has 14 amino acids. DNA of the CDR3: TGTGCCAGCAGTTACTTGGCTGGAGGGACTGAAGCTTTCTTT. It specifies CASSYLAGGTEAFF.

The chain is built from TRBV7-9 and TRBJ2-3; 12 positions match TRBD2. Unmatched junction bases numbered 9, after V lost 3 bases and J lost 2 bases. Germline CDR1 SEHNR, CDR2 FQNEAQ (reference sequence). The CDR3 spans 18 residues. The CDR3 DNA reads TGTGCCAGCAGCTTTCCCGAGACTAGCGGGAGAAACACAGATACGCAGTATTTT. It translates to CASSFPETSGRNTDTQYF.

V gene TRBV4-2 combines with J gene TRBJ2-7; TRBD2 is a possible D gene (5 bases). The germline V gene has CDR1 LGHNA and CDR2 YNFKEQ. The CDR3 loop spans 12 amino acids. Trimming left V 3 bases short and J 5 bases short, with 8 bases between. The CDR3 sequence is CASSQSGNEQYF. CDR3 DNA sequence: TGTGCCAGCAGCCAGTCCGGGAACGAGCAGTACTTC.

The chain employs TRBV28 and TRBJ2-3; 9 nucleotides align to TRBD2. V shed 3 bases, J shed 4 bases, and the junction held 14 bases outside the gene matches. This CDR3 has 18 residues. Germline V gene sequence: CDR1 MDHEN, CDR2 SYDVKM. CDR3 nucleotide sequence: TGTGCCAGCAGTTTCCTGCTAGCGGGGATAGGGGGGGCAGATACGCAGTATTTT. Translating it yields CASSFLLAGIGGADTQYF.

This sequence joins TRBV6-5 and TRBJ2-1; maybe TRBD1 (6 bases). From germline, CDR1 is MNHEY and CDR2 SVGAGI. This CDR3 has 15 residues. V lost 6 bases to trimming and J lost 4 bases, with 16 bases between them. The CDR3 DNA reads TGTGCCAGCAGCTTACAGGGTCCACCATACAATGAGCAGTTCTTC. This translates into CASSLQGPPYNEQFF.

J is TRBJ1-3 and V is TRBV4-3; D is undetermined. The V gene lost 4 bases and the J gene lost 0 bases, with 7 bases spanning the gap. This CDR3 has 14 amino acids. CDR1 and CDR2 from the germline V gene are LGHNA and YSLEER. CDR3 sequence: CASSRTTSGNTIYF. In nucleotides, the CDR3 is TGCGCCAGCAGCCGTACAACCTCTGGAAACACCATATATTTT.

This clone was seen just once. In DNA form, the CDR3 reads TGTGCCAGCAGCCGCCGGGACACATCCTACGAGCAGTACTTC. It translates to CASSRRDTSYEQYF. The V gene is TRBV6-5, the J gene TRBJ2-7; possibly TRBD1 for D (6 bases). Germline-derived CDR1 and CDR2 are MNHEY and SVGAGI. The CDR3 is 14 residues long. Trimming took 6 bases from V and 1 from J, leaving 13 bases between them.

The chain is built from TRBV5-1 and TRBJ2-1, with 8 bases aligning to TRBD2. With 5 bases clipped from V and 2 bases from J, the junction kept 3 bases outside the gene matches. The CDR3 runs 14 residues. CDR1 and CDR2 from the germline V gene are SGHRS and YFSETQ. The CDR3 sequence: CASSLAGPYNEQFF. The CDR3 nucleotides are TGCGCCAGCAGTTTAGCGGGACCCTACAATGAGCAGTTCTTC.

The CDR3 sequence: CASSFVGGSRNEQFF. CDR3 bases: TGTGCCAGCAGCTTTGTCGGCGGGAGTCGAAATGAGCAGTTCTTC. The chain employs TRBV7-9 and TRBJ2-1; 7 nucleotides match TRBD2. V trimming: 3 bases; J trimming: 7 bases; junction bases outside the gene matches: 9. Germline V gene lookup returns CDR1 SEHNR and CDR2 FQNEAQ (reference sequence). The CDR3 loop spans 15 amino acids.

This chain joins TRBV5-4 and TRBJ2-5; perhaps TRBD2 as D (6 bases). The DNA end lines up better with TRBJ2-7; the J call may be wrong. The CDR3 length is 14 residues. The germline CDR1 and CDR2 sequences are SGHNT and YYREEE (reference sequence). As DNA, the CDR3 is TGTGCCAGCAGCTTTTCTAGCGTCACCTACGAGCAGTACTTC. Its protein is CASSFSSVTYEQYF.

This clone was found once. The rearrangement uses TRBV7-9 and TRBJ1-1, with D possibly TRBD1 on 6 matching bases. With 4 bases removed from V and 3 bases from J, the gap between germline ends came to 12 bases. Per the germline V gene, CDR1 is SEHNR and CDR2 is FQNEAQ (reference sequence). The CDR3 covers 14 residues. The chain's CDR3 is CASSSREGDTEAFF. DNA of the CDR3: TGTGCCAGCAGCTCAAGGGAGGGGGACACTGAAGCTTTCTTT.

The chain has TRBV13 and TRBJ2-7; the match to TRBD2 covers 9 bases. J gave up 0 bases and V 4 bases, and 7 bases lay outside the gene matches. This CDR3 is built from 16 residues. The germline V gene has CDR1 PRHDT and CDR2 FYEKMQ (reference sequence). CDR3 DNA: TGTGCCAGCAGCTACGCTAGCGGGGAGAGCTCCTACGAGCAGTACTTC. Protein product: CASSYASGESSYEQYF.